The 4 T cell receptor beta chains given below trace back to one sample, sequenced in a study of graft-versus-host responses after intestinal transplantation (dated by TCRdb to the early 2020s). The library came from the immunoSEQ multiplex PCR assay. TCRdb provides this immuneACCESS table in a form limited to in-frame rearrangements. Some clones are lacking; in checked studies, under half of them reflect an unresolved V gene, and why the rest are absent is not known. The table for this sample lists just under 55,000 clones; under 95% of them were counted only once. The ten largest account for roughly 5.5% of the sample. The input for sequencing was PBMCs, taken roughly 680 days after intestinal transplant. The receptors originated from a human patient who received an intestinal transplant, so some T cells may come from the graft donor.

V is TRBV5-4 and J is TRBJ2-3; 7 nucleotides line up with TRBD2. V was clipped by 3 bases and J by 3 bases; unmatched bases: 13. Germline CDR1 SGHNT, CDR2 YYREEE (reference sequence). This CDR3 is 17 amino acids long. The CDR3 nucleotides are TGTGCCAGCAGCTCGGCCCCCGGGGGGACTCAAACAGATACGCAGTATTTT. Protein sequence: CASSSAPGGTQTDTQYF.

The chain employs TRBV5-4 and TRBJ1-1; no reliable D call. Looked up from germline, CDR1 is SGHNT and CDR2 is YYREEE (reference sequence). The V gene lost 0 bases and the J gene lost 1 base, with 7 bases spanning the gap. The CDR3 spans 14 residues. The CDR3 DNA is TGTGCCAGCAGCTTGGCTGGGAAGAACACTGAAGCTTTCTTT. Translating it yields CASSLAGKNTEAFF.

The chain carries TRBV13 and TRBJ1-2, with 11 bases fitting TRBD1. The V gene end was trimmed by 5 bases and the J gene end by 2 bases; junction bases not matched to a gene: 4. Germline lookup yields CDR1 PRHDT and CDR2 FYEKMQ (reference sequence). There are 15 residues in the CDR3. The DNA for the CDR3 is TGTGCCAGCAGCCGGACAGGGGGCCCAAACTATGGCTACACCTTC. This translates into CASSRTGGPNYGYTF.

The gene calls are TRBV6-1 and TRBJ2-5; the match to TRBD1 covers 10 bases. CDR1 MNHNS and CDR2 SASEGT come from the germline V gene. The CDR3 covers 15 residues. Trimming removed 9 bases from V and 3 bases from J; junction bases left unmatched: 10. The CDR3 sequence: CASLPSGQGKETQYF. CDR3 DNA: TGTGCCAGTCTTCCATCGGGACAGGGGAAAGAGACCCAGTACTTC.